This T cell receptor (beta chain) comes out of a study of early T cells in non-severe SARS-CoV-2 infection (dated by TCRdb to the early 2020s). For the study in its entirety: Because TCR sequencing was done on bulk RNA from unsorted whole blood, the alpha and beta chains could not be paired.

Overall study results and their limits: Matching against VDJdb was skewed toward anti-spike CD8 responses, likely underestimated virus-specific expansions, and missed private and CD4 specificities.

This was a case-control study nested in a cohort of healthcare workers in London, UK, who had nasopharyngeal swab PCR tests and blood samples taken every week. Healthcare workers were recruited during the week of the UK lockdown, between 23 and 31 March 2020, and followed weekly for up to roughly 15 weeks. This clonotype showed up just a few times. Its specific antigen is unknown. Base qualities are missing; no much larger clone stands one base away. V has 0 bases trimmed and J has 3 bases trimmed; junction bases matching no gene number 9. CDR1 and CDR2 are drawn from the germline V gene (reference sequence): DFQATT, SNEGSKA. The CDR3, cysteine through phenylalanine, is 17 amino acids long. Kept here is only the CDR3 DNA, which spans 51 bases and is read in frame from base 1. Libraries were prepared through 5' RACE. The data were produced on a NextSeq 500. In the TCR library protocol, unique molecular identifiers were attached to individual cDNA molecules to correct for PCR bias and sequencing error. Sequencing covered both TCR alpha and beta chains, and within each sample the abundances of alpha and beta sequences were tightly co-correlated. On the authors' methods: V gene, J gene and CDR3 annotation of TCR sequences was performed with Decombinator V4. Expanded TCRs were defined as changing significantly between any two time points under a Poisson model with p below 0.0001. Abundances of TCRs were expressed as counts per million after normalisation to the total number of TCRs sequenced in each sample. TRAV1-2 paired with TRAJ12, TRAJ20 or TRAJ33 defined MAIT TCRs, while TRAV10 paired with TRAJ18 defined iNKT TCRs. VDJdb, accessed 1 November 2021, was searched for CMV, EBV and SARS-CoV-2 annotated TCRs, excluding TCRs annotated for multiple antigens. TCRdb reprocessing: public reads trimmed at Q25 with fastp, clones called with MiXCR, in-frame beta chains kept. Rows with one shared CDR3 protein collapse into an entry with the most common genes and DNA. These V and J calls are TCRdb output, not the study's own analysis. The sample table records more than 65,000 distinct CDR3 sequences; about 4.9% of these occur just once. The ten largest clonotypes hold 3.6% of the sample.

The chain joins TRBV20-1 to TRBJ1-5; TRBD1 matches 9 bases in the middle. The sample was whole blood, taken at baseline. The receptor comes from an adult who was a healthcare worker with PCR-confirmed SARS-CoV-2 infection or an uninfected control (not recorded which). The donor label of this sample is uncertain. CDR3 reads: CSAREFVGTGNNQPQHF. The sequence in DNA is TGCAGTGCTAGAGAGTTTGTGGGGACAGGGAACAATCAGCCCCAGCATTTT.